These 7 T cell receptor beta chains were all obtained from the same sample, sequenced in a study of control samples from healthy donors and cancer patients. The protocol was immunoSEQ multiplex PCR, while the TCRdb copy is restricted to in-frame clones and leaves out a portion. Altogether about 120,000 clones are present, around 89% being singletons, with the ten largest covering roughly 3.2%. The source material was blood. These receptors were collected from a man aged 40-49 years in good health.

This chain links TRBV18 with TRBJ1-2; TRBD1 matches at 10 bases. Trimming removed 4 bases from V and 4 bases from J; junction bases left unmatched: 12. The CDR3 runs 17 residues. The V gene's germline CDR1 is KGHSH and CDR2 LQKENI. The CDR3 DNA is TGTGCCAGCTCACGGAAGTTGGGACAGGGGAGTTCCTATGGCTACACCTTC. Amino acids: CASSRKLGQGSSYGYTF.

The V call is TRBV14, the J call TRBJ1-6; D gene uncertain. The length of the CDR3 is 15 residues. Between the trimmed V and J ends, which lost 0 bases and 10 bases, there was a span of 13 bases. Per germline, CDR1 SGHDN and CDR2 FVKESK. CDR3 nucleotides: TGTGCCAGCAGCCAAGATTGGGGTCTGGAATCACCCCTCCACTTT. Protein product: CASSQDWGLESPLHF. The full variable domain, its missing parts supplied by reference TRBV14 and TRBJ1-6, is EAGVTQFPSHSVIEKGQTVTLRCDPISGHDNLYWYRRVMGKEIKFLLHFVKESKQDESGMPNNRFLAERTGGTYSTLKVQPAELEDSGVYFCASSQDWGLESPLHFGNGTRLTVT.

The chain has TRBV3-1 (or the pseudogene TRBV3-2) and TRBJ2-7, with 12 bases fitting TRBD2. The CDR3 has 16 amino acids. The germline CDR1 and CDR2 sequences are LGHDT and YNNKEL (reference sequence). V gave up 1 base and J gave up 2 bases; unmatched junction bases: 3. CDR3 protein: CASSQGLAGGPYEQYF. The DNA for the CDR3 is TGTGCCAGCAGCCAAGGGCTAGCGGGGGGGCCCTACGAGCAGTACTTC.

The rearrangement joins TRBV9 to TRBJ2-5, with 10 nucleotides matching TRBD2. The V and J ends lost 4 bases and 2 bases, in that order; junction bases with no gene match: 14. CDR3 length equals 18 residues. Germline loops: CDR1 SGDLS, CDR2 YYNGEE. The CDR3 DNA follows: TGTGCCAGCAGCCCTCGAGGGTCTAGCGGGGGACCTCAAGAGACCCAGTACTTC. Residues: CASSPRGSSGGPQETQYF. Looking up the rest from reference TRBV9 and TRBJ2-5 gives the full variable domain: DSGVTQTPKHLITATGQRVTLRCSPRSGDLSVYWYQQSLDQGLQFLIQYYNGEERAKGNILERFSAQQFPDLHSELNLSSLELGDSALYFCASSPRGSSGGPQETQYFGPGTRLLVL.

The chain joins TRBV5-5 to TRBJ2-3; D is unresolved. The CDR3 contains 15 residues. Between the trimmed V and J ends, which lost 0 bases and 2 bases, there was a span of 10 bases. CDR1 is SGHKS and CDR2 is YYEKEE in the germline V gene (reference sequence). The CDR3 coding sequence is TGTGCCAGCAGCTTGGAAGGCCGCACCACAGATACGCAGTATTTT. It encodes CASSLEGRTTDTQYF.

This clone was detected only once. The rearrangement uses TRBV19 and TRBJ1-3; D is ambiguous. CDR1 and CDR2 (germline): LNHDA, SQIVND (reference sequence). V was cut by 3 bases and J by 1 base, with 10 bases left in between. The CDR3 length is 15 residues. CDR3 bases: TGTGCCAGTAGTATGGAGTCGTCTTCTGGAAACACCATATATTTT. Translated: CASSMESSSGNTIYF.

This clone appeared a few times. The chain recombines TRBV11-3 with TRBJ2-1; D gene ambiguous. Germline V gives CDR1 SGHNT, CDR2 YENEEA. The V and J ends lost 6 bases and 7 bases respectively, with 19 bases between them. There are 15 residues in the CDR3. The CDR3: CASSSGKATTNEQFF. For the CDR3, the DNA is TGTGCCAGCAGTTCTGGCAAGGCAACTACAAATGAGCAGTTCTTC.